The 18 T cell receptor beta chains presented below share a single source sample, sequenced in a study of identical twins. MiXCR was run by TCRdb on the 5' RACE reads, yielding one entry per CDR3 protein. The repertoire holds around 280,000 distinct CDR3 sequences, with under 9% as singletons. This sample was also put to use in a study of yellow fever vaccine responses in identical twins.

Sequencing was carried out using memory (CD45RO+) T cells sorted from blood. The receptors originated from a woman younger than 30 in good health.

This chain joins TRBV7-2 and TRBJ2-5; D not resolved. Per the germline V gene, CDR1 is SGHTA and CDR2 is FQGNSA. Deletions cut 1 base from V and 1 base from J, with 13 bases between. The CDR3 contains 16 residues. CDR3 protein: CASSLVPDGPQETQYF. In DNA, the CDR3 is TGTGCCAGCAGCTTAGTGCCGGACGGCCCCCAAGAGACCCAGTACTTC.

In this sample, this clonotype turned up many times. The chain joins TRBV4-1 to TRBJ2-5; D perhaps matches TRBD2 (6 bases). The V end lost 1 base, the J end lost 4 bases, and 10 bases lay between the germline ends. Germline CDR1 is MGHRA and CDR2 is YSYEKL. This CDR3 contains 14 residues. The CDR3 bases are TGCGCCAGCAGCCAAGGGTTCGGGGGAGAGACCCAGTACTTC. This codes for CASSQGFGGETQYF.

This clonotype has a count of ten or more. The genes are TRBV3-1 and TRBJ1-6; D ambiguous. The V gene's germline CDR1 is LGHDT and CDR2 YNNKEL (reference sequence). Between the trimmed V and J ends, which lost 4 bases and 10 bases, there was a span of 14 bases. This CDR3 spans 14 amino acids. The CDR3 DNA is TGTGCCAGCAGCCCCCCCGGGAGGATCTCACCCCTCCACTTT. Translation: CASSPPGRISPLHF. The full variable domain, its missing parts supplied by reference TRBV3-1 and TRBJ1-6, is DTAVSQTPKYLVTQMGNDKSIKCEQNLGHDTMYWYKQDSKKFLKIMFSYNNKELIINETVPNRFSPKSPDKAHLNLHINSLELGDSAVYFCASSPPGRISPLHFGNGTRLTVT.

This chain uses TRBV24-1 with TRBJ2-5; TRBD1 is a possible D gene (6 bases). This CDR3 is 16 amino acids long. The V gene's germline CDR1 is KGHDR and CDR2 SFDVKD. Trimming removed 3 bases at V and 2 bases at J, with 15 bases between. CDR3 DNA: TGTGCCACCAGTGATCCGGAAGGGACAAGACAAGAGACCCAGTACTTC. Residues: CATSDPEGTRQETQYF.

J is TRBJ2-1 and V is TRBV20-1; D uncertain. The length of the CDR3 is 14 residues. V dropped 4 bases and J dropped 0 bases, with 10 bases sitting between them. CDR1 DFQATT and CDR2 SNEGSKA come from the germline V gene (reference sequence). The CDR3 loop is CSAMRSSSYNEQFF. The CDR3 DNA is TGCAGTGCTATGCGATCTAGCTCCTACAATGAGCAGTTCTTC.

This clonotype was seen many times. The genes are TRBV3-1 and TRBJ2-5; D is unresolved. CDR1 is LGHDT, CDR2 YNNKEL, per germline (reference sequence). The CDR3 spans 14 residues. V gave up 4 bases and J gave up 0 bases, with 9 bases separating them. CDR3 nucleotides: TGTGCCAGCAGCCGGAACTTGTACCAAGAGACCCAGTACTTC. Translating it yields CASSRNLYQETQYF.

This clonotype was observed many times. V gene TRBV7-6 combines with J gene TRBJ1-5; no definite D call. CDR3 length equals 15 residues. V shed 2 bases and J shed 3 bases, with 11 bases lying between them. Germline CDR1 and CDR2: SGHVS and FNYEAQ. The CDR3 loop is CASSLNGNYNQPQHF. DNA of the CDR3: TGTGCCAGCAGCTTAAACGGCAACTACAATCAGCCCCAGCATTTT.

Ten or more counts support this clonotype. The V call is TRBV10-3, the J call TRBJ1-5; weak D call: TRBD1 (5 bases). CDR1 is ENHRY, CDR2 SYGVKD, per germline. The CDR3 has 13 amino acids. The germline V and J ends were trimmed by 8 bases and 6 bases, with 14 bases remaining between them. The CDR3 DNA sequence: TGTGCCATCGGCGGGGGGGGAGGTCAGCCCCAGCATTTT. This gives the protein CAIGGGGGQPQHF.

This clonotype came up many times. The CDR3 nucleotides are TGTGCCAGCAGTCACCAAGGGGGGGGCGGGGGACAGCCCCAGCATTTT. It codes for CASSHQGGGGGQPQHF. This chain connects TRBV12-3 or TRBV12-4 to TRBJ1-5; D possibly corresponds to TRBD1 (6 bases). V dropped 5 bases and J dropped 7 bases, with 21 bases sitting between them. The length of the CDR3 is 16 residues.

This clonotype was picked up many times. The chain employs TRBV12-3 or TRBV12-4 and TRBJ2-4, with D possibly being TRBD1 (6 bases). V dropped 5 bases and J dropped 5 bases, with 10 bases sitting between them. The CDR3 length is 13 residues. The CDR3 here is CASSSNRENIQYF. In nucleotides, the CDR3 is TGTGCCAGCAGTAGCAACAGGGAAAACATTCAGTACTTC.

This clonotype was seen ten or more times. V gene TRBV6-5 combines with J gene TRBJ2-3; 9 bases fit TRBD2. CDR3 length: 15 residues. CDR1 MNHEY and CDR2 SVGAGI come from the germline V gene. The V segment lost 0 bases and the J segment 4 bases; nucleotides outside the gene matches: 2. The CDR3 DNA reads TGTGCCAGCAGTTACTCGGAGCGGGGGGCAGATACGCAGTATTTT. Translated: CASSYSERGADTQYF.

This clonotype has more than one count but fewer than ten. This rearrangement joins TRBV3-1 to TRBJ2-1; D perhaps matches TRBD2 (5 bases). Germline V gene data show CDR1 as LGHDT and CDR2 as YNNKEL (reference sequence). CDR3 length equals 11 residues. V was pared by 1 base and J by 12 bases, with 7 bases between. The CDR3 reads CASSQGLWQFF. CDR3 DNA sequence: TGTGCCAGCAGCCAAGGACTATGGCAGTTCTTC.

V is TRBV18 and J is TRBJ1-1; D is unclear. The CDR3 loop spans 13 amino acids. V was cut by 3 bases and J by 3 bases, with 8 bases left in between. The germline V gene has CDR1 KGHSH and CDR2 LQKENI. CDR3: CASSPMRDTEAFF. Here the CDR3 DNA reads TGTGCCAGCTCACCCATGCGGGACACTGAAGCTTTCTTT.

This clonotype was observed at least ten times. The CDR3 DNA follows: TGCGCCAGCAGCTCGGAGACAGGGGGTTATTCACCCCTCCACTTT. Translation: CASSSETGGYSPLHF. The chain joins TRBV5-1 to TRBJ1-6; 9 nucleotides line up with TRBD1. The germline CDR1 and CDR2 sequences are SGHRS and YFSETQ. CDR3 size: 15 residues. J lost 8 bases, V lost 3 bases, and 6 bases had no gene match.

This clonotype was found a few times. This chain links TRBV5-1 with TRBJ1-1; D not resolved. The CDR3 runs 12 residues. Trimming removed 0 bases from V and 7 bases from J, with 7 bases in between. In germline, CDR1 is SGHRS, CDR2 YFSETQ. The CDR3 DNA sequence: TGCGCCAGCAGCTTGGACCGAGATGAAGCTTTCTTT. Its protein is CASSLDRDEAFF. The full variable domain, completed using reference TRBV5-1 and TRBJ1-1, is KAGVTQTPRYLIKTRGQQVTLSCSPISGHRSVSWYQQTPGQGLQFLFEYFSETQRNKGNFPGRFSGRQFSNSRSEMNVSTLELGDSALYLCASSLDRDEAFFGQGTRLTVV.

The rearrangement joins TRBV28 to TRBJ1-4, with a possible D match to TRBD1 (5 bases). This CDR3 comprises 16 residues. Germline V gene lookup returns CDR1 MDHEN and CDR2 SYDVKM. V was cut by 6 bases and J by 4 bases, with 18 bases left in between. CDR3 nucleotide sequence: TGTGCCAGCAGCCCATTCGAAACAGGCAGTAATGAAAAACTGTTTTTT. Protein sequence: CASSPFETGSNEKLFF.

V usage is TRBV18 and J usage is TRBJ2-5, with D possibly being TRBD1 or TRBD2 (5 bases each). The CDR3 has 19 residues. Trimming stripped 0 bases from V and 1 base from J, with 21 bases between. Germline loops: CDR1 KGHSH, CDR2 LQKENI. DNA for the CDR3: TGTGCCAGCTCACCACCGGGGCCCCATTCGTGGGGGATCCAAGAGACCCAGTACTTC. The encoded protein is CASSPPGPHSWGIQETQYF.

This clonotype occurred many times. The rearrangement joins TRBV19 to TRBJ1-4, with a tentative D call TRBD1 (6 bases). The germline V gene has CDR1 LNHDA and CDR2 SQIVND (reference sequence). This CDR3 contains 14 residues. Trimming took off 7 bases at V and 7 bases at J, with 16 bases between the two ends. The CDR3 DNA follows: TGTGCCAGTAAAACAGGGTCCTATGGTGAAAAACTGTTTTTT. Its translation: CASKTGSYGEKLFF.